One sample yielded the 12 T cell receptor beta chains listed below, sequenced in a study of identical twins. In TCRdb, the 5' RACE reads were re-called with MiXCR into one record per CDR3 protein. The top ten clones hold approximately 0.52% of a sample with 450,000 or so distinct CDR3 sequences, 14% of them seen once. These data were likewise used in another study, on yellow fever vaccine responses in identical twins.

Sequencing was performed on CD4+ T cells sorted from blood. All receptors come from a woman between 18 and 29 years old in good health.

This clonotype has only a few counts. The V and J genes are TRBV29-1 and TRBJ1-1; D is unresolved. This CDR3 region has 11 residues. Germline values: CDR1 SQVTM, CDR2 ANQGSEA. V was cut by 7 bases and J by 2 bases, with 8 bases left in between. DNA for the CDR3: TGCAGCGGTACACTAAACACTGAAGCTTTCTTT. Translated, it gives CSGTLNTEAFF. Using reference TRBV29-1 and TRBJ1-1 for the parts outside the CDR3, the full variable domain is SAVISQKPSRDICQRGTSLTIQCQVDSQVTMMFWYRQQPGQSLTLIATANQGSEATYESGFVIDKFPISRPNLTFSTLTVSNMSPEDSSIYLCSGTLNTEAFFGQGTRLTVV.

This clonotype occurred a few times. The chain carries TRBV20-1 and TRBJ2-3; TRBD2 aligns across 14 bases. The CDR3 is made up of 15 amino acids. CDR1 is DFQATT and CDR2 is SNEGSKA in the germline V gene (reference sequence). Unmatched junction bases numbered 5, after V lost 5 bases and J lost 4 bases. CDR3 amino acids: CSARTSGRIPDTQYF. The CDR3 DNA sequence: TGCAGTGCTCGGACTAGCGGGAGGATCCCAGATACGCAGTATTTT.

The V and J genes are TRBV15 and TRBJ2-7, with D possibly being TRBD1 (5 bases). V lost 1 base, J lost 0 bases, and 13 bases lay in between. The CDR3 runs 16 residues. Germline-derived CDR1 and CDR2 are LNHNV and YYDKDF (reference sequence). The CDR3 bases are TGTGCCACCAGCAGAGTTCAGGGAAAATTCTCCTACGAGCAGTACTTC. Encoded protein: CATSRVQGKFSYEQYF.

The genes are TRBV12-3 or TRBV12-4 and TRBJ2-5, with TRBD2 identical over 7 bases. The trim removed 5 bases at V and 4 bases at J, leaving 10 bases unmatched. The CDR3 is made up of 15 amino acids. Here the CDR3 reads CASSPWTRGGETQYF. CDR3 sequence (DNA): TGTGCCAGCAGTCCCTGGACTAGGGGAGGAGAGACCCAGTACTTC.

J is TRBJ2-7 and V is TRBV5-1; D call uncertain. Per the germline V gene, CDR1 is SGHRS and CDR2 is YFSETQ. The V end lost 4 bases, the J end lost 6 bases, and 14 bases lay between the germline ends. This CDR3 region has 13 residues. The CDR3 here is CASSADPLGEQYF. The CDR3 DNA is TGCGCCAGCAGCGCGGACCCTTTGGGCGAGCAGTACTTC.

This clonotype has a handful of counts. The chain carries TRBV6-2 or TRBV6-3 and TRBJ2-5, with a tentative D call TRBD2 (5 bases). The CDR3 length is 16 residues. Trimming removed 3 bases at V and 2 bases at J, with 16 bases between. Germline V gene lookup returns CDR1 MNHEY and CDR2 SVGEGT. CDR3 residues: CASSYRRMAGQETQYF. The CDR3 DNA sequence: TGTGCCAGCAGTTATAGGAGGATGGCTGGACAAGAGACCCAGTACTTC.

This chain joins TRBV18 and TRBJ2-4, with 8 bases fitting TRBD1. The CDR3 spans 17 residues. Germline assignment: CDR1 KGHSH and CDR2 LQKENI. The V segment lost 3 bases and the J segment 6 bases; nucleotides outside the gene matches: 13. The DNA of the CDR3 is TGTGCCAGCTCACCGGACAGGGTGAACAACGTCGGAAACATTCAGTACTTC. It encodes CASSPDRVNNVGNIQYF.

This clonotype was seen a handful of times. This chain joins TRBV9 and TRBJ1-5; no firm D call. Germline V gene data show CDR1 as SGDLS and CDR2 as YYNGEE. V was cut by 0 bases and J by 5 bases, with 6 bases left in between. The CDR3 sequence is 13 residues long. The CDR3 DNA reads as TGTGCCAGCAGCGTAGATGCAGATCAGCCCCAGCATTTT. Amino acids: CASSVDADQPQHF.

The chain recombines TRBV5-6 with TRBJ2-7, with 12 bases matching TRBD2. The J segment lost 4 bases and the V segment lost 6 bases, leaving 8 bases of the junction unmatched. This CDR3 has 15 amino acids. Germline assignment: CDR1 SGHDT and CDR2 YYEEEE. The CDR3 DNA is TGTGCCAGCACCGGACTAGCGGGATTAGGATACGAGCAGTACTTC. Translating gives CASTGLAGLGYEQYF.

The V and J genes are TRBV3-1 and TRBJ2-7; D remains unclear. In germline, CDR1 is LGHDT, CDR2 YNNKEL (reference sequence). CDR3 size: 15 residues. V lost 0 bases and J lost 4, with 13 bases in between. CDR3 DNA: TGTGCCAGCAGCCAAGATGGTCTACCGGTGTACGAGCAGTACTTC. This translates into CASSQDGLPVYEQYF.

The rearrangement uses TRBV16 and TRBJ2-7; TRBD1 might be the D (5 bases). The germline V gene has CDR1 KGHSY and CDR2 FQNENV. V was shortened by 3 bases and J by 10 bases, with 10 bases between the two germline ends. The CDR3 consists of 11 residues. The chain's CDR3 is CASSQIGAQYF. The CDR3 DNA reads TGTGCCAGCAGCCAGATAGGGGCCCAGTACTTC.

This clonotype has a handful of counts. V and J are TRBV7-2 and TRBJ2-1, with TRBD1 as a possible D gene (6 bases). The CDR3 loop spans 16 amino acids. V shed 3 bases and J shed 4 bases, with 16 bases lying between them. Germline CDR1 reads SGHTA; CDR2 reads FQGNSA. CDR3 amino acids: CASSFSPIDRYNEQFF. The DNA of the CDR3 is TGTGCCAGCAGCTTCTCGCCTATTGACAGGTACAATGAGCAGTTCTTC.